Reported below is one T cell receptor (beta chain). In germline, CDR1 is SNHLY, CDR2 FYNNEI. The CDR3 runs 15 residues. V shed 4 bases, J shed 5 bases, and the junction held 6 bases outside the gene matches. The source of the sample is a study of blood T cell repertoires in COVID-19. Study-level background: Sites across the United States, Italy and Spain contributed samples from acute and convalescent COVID-19.

In the authors' workflow: Estimates of nucleated cell counts were drawn from the amplification of reference gene primers. Produced via immunoSEQ multiplex PCR; TCRdb's table is partial and in-frame only. D and trimming come from the DNA, and the V and J calls and clone size come from that table. The sample lists hundreds of thousands of clones, approximately 85% occurring once. Participants came from around 25 US areas, aged about 18 to 89 years. Donors in Cohort 3 counted as recovered after two negative PCRs, clearance, or symptom resolution. Specimen: PBMCs or T cells enriched from blood (not recorded which). This rearrangement joins TRBV2 to TRBJ2-2, with 8 positions matching TRBD1. This receptor was taken from a man between 25 and 39 years old who had recovered from COVID-19. The CDR3 protein is CASSVQGAWTGELFF. CDR3 bases: TGTGCCAGCAGTGTCCAGGGGGCGTGGACCGGGGAGCTGTTTTTT.